This TCR beta chain came from a study of shared clonotypes between healthy human individuals. Study conclusions and caveats: Shared across several donors were 4% to 6% of the naive CD4 clonotypes.

The CDR3 is 15 residues long. Trimming cost V 9 bases and J 4 bases, with 18 bases left between them. In germline, CDR1 is LNHDA, CDR2 SQIVND (reference sequence). Worth noting for this clone: The target antigen is unknown.

The data were produced by immunoSEQ multiplex PCR, yet TCRdb's version contains in-frame clones alone and is incomplete. The sample lists some 660,000 clones; around 78% were seen once. Sequencing input: memory CD4+ T cells sorted from blood. Described subset: CD45RA-negative fraction. The chain combines TRBV19 with TRBJ2-2; a possible D gene is TRBD2 (5 bases). The receptor was derived from a young woman in good health. This CDR3 reads CASMYPGFSTGELFF. In nucleotides, the CDR3 is TGTGCCAGCATGTACCCGGGGTTTAGCACCGGGGAGCTGTTTTTT.